These 22 T cell receptor beta chains originate from one sample sequenced in a study of neurological immune-mediated disorders. TCRdb processed the 5' RACE reads anew with MiXCR; each CDR3 protein has one entry. The sample records about 33,000 distinct CDR3 sequences, about 1.4% being singletons. Sequencing was done on a sample of PBMCs. The source of these receptors is a woman aged 25 to 45 with multiple sclerosis.

This clonotype was observed at least ten times. The gene calls are TRBV7-9 and TRBJ2-5; D is unclear. Germline assignment: CDR1 SEHNR and CDR2 FQNEAQ (reference sequence). The V end lost 1 base, the J end lost 0 bases, and 6 bases lay between the germline ends. CDR3 length: 14 amino acids. This CDR3 is CASSLGAYQETQYF. The CDR3 DNA follows: TGTGCCAGCAGCTTAGGAGCGTACCAAGAGACCCAGTACTTC. Variable domain in full (rest from reference TRBV7-9 and TRBJ2-5): DTGVSQNPRHKITKRGQNVTFRCDPISEHNRLYWYRQTLGQGPEFLTYFQNEAQLEKSRLLSDRFSAERPKGSFSTLEIQRTEQGDSAMYLCASSLGAYQETQYFGPGTRLLVL.

This clonotype was seen many times. The rearrangement uses TRBV7-2 and TRBJ1-5, with 7 bases identical to TRBD1. V was pared by 5 bases and J by 7 bases, with 8 bases of the junction left unmatched. The CDR3 contains 14 residues. Germline values: CDR1 SGHTA, CDR2 FQGNSA. The CDR3 nucleotides are TGTGCCAGCAGCCGACAGGGTTTGATCCAGCCCCAGCATTTT. This encodes CASSRQGLIQPQHF. The whole variable domain, remainder taken from reference TRBV7-2 and TRBJ1-5, is GAGVSQSPSNKVTEKGKDVELRCDPISGHTALYWYRQSLGQGLEFLIYFQGNSAPDKSGLPSDRFSAERTGGSVSTLTIQRTQQEDSAVYLCASSRQGLIQPQHFGDGTRLSIL.

This clonotype was detected many times. This chain joins TRBV20-1 and TRBJ2-7; 7 positions match TRBD2. Germline values: CDR1 DFQATT, CDR2 SNEGSKA (reference sequence). The CDR3 totals 12 residues. CDR3 DNA: TGCAGCATTGGGGGGGGGACCTACGAGCAGTACTTC. Amino acid sequence: CSIGGGTYEQYF.

This clonotype came up many times. The chain is built from TRBV5-6 and TRBJ1-1; D is unresolved. CDR3 length equals 14 residues. Germline loops: CDR1 SGHDT, CDR2 YYEEEE. V dropped 4 bases and J dropped 7 bases, with 17 bases sitting between them. In nucleotides, the CDR3 is TGTGCCAGCAGCCGACCGACCGGGAAACTTGAAGCTTTCTTT. This sequence encodes CASSRPTGKLEAFF.

This clonotype occurred many times. The chain employs TRBV5-1 and TRBJ2-5; D gene ambiguous. The CDR3 covers 12 residues. Trimming took 1 base from V and 1 from J, leaving 2 bases between them. The germline gives CDR1 SGHRS, CDR2 YFSETQ. CDR3 amino acids: CASSLTQETQYF. In DNA form, the CDR3 reads TGCGCCAGCAGCTTGACCCAAGAGACCCAGTACTTC.

This clonotype was counted at least ten times. The chain is built from TRBV5-5 and TRBJ1-2; no reliable D call. The CDR3 is 14 amino acids. With 4 bases removed from V and 3 bases from J, the gap between germline ends came to 13 bases. Germline values: CDR1 SGHKS, CDR2 YYEKEE (reference sequence). Here the CDR3 reads CASSPAPGDYGYTF. In nucleotides, the CDR3 is TGTGCCAGCAGCCCAGCGCCCGGGGACTATGGCTACACCTTC. The whole variable domain, filled in from reference TRBV5-5 and TRBJ1-2, reads DAGVTQSPTHLIKTRGQQVTLRCSPISGHKSVSWYQQVLGQGPQFIFQYYEKEERGRGNFPDRFSARQFPNYSSELNVNALLLGDSALYLCASSPAPGDYGYTFGSGTRLTVV.

This clonotype was counted many times. In DNA form, the CDR3 reads TGCAGTGCCGTGAGTCTAGCGGGGAGCACAGATACGCAGTATTTT. This translates into CSAVSLAGSTDTQYF. The chain links TRBV20-1 to TRBJ2-3, with 9 bases lining up with TRBD2. Germline V gives CDR1 DFQATT, CDR2 SNEGSKA (reference sequence). CDR3 length: 15 amino acids. Unmatched junction bases numbered 7, after V lost 6 bases and J lost 0 bases.

This clonotype has just a few counts. Possible read error: a much larger clone is one base away. The chain combines TRBV20-1 with TRBJ2-5, with 9 bases that match TRBD1. Germline lookup yields CDR1 DFQATT and CDR2 SNEGSKA (reference sequence). V lost 5 bases and J lost 7; bases outside the gene matches: 11. This CDR3 region has 14 residues. In DNA, the CDR3 is TGCAGTGCTTCAACAGGGGGCCTTGGGGTGACCCAGTACTTC. Residues: CSASTGGLGVTQYF.

Many counts were recorded for this clonotype. The chain combines TRBV20-1 with TRBJ1-1, with D uncertain. This CDR3 has 13 residues. Germline loops: CDR1 DFQATT, CDR2 SNEGSKA (reference sequence). The germline V and J ends were trimmed by 6 bases and 10 bases, with 21 bases remaining between them. In DNA, the CDR3 is TGCAGTGCCGCACTCCGCCCGCTTAAGGGAGCTTTCTTT. Translation gives CSAALRPLKGAFF.

This clonotype has ten or more counts. The chain is built from TRBV7-9 and TRBJ1-2; no definite D call. Per germline, CDR1 SEHNR and CDR2 FQNEAQ (reference sequence). CDR3 length: 13 residues. V gave up 5 bases and J gave up 8 bases, with 15 bases separating them. Written as DNA, the CDR3 is TGTGCCAGCAGCCGATATCCCGAGGTCGGCTACACCTTC. It translates to CASSRYPEVGYTF.

In its sample, this clonotype was seen many times. The chain uses TRBV5-1 and TRBJ2-2; 8 bases align to TRBD2. There are 13 residues in the CDR3. Looked up from germline, CDR1 is SGHRS and CDR2 is YFSETQ. Trimming cost V 6 bases and J 6 bases; bases outside gene matches: 4. The CDR3 nucleotides are TGCGCCAGCAAGGAGCGGGGGCCCGGGGAGCTGTTTTTT. Its translation: CASKERGPGELFF.

This clonotype was detected ten times or more. Here the CDR3 omits its conserved ending phenylalanine or tryptophan, so a read error is the likely source. The chain combines TRBV20-1 with TRBJ1-6, with D unresolved. The CDR3 contains 13 residues. Germline lookup yields CDR1 DFQATT and CDR2 SNEGSKA (reference sequence). The CDR3 reads CSGTGRTNSPLHC. The CDR3 DNA reads TGCAGCGGAACCGGACGGACTAATTCACCCCTCCACTGT.

There are many counts of this clonotype. The chain employs TRBV5-1 and TRBJ2-5; D remains unclear. Trimming left V 2 bases short and J 5 bases short, with 13 bases between. In germline, CDR1 is SGHRS, CDR2 YFSETQ. CDR3 length: 14 residues. The CDR3 DNA reads TGCGCCAGCAGCTTAACCATACCCGCGGAGACCCAGTACTTC. This translates into CASSLTIPAETQYF.

This clonotype was observed at least ten times. The CDR3 is CSASNGGSTDTQYF. The CDR3 nucleotides read TGCAGTGCTAGTAACGGGGGGAGCACAGATACGCAGTATTTT. The J gene is TRBJ2-3, the V gene TRBV20-1, with TRBD2 identical over 7 bases. This CDR3 spans 14 amino acids. V lost 3 bases, J lost 0 bases, and 3 bases stayed unmatched. The V gene's germline CDR1 is DFQATT and CDR2 SNEGSKA (reference sequence).

The V call is TRBV5-1, the J call TRBJ1-2; no clear D. The CDR3 spans 12 residues. V dropped 4 bases and J dropped 3 bases, with 7 bases sitting between them. CDR1 and CDR2 (germline): SGHRS, YFSETQ. Here the CDR3 DNA reads TGCGCCAGCAGCCTAACAGACTATGGCTACACCTTC. Its protein is CASSLTDYGYTF.

This clonotype showed up many times. The chain employs TRBV5-5 and TRBJ2-1; TRBD1 might be the D (6 bases). Trimming removed 3 bases at V and 0 bases at J, with 10 bases between. The CDR3 extends over 15 amino acids. Germline CDR1 and CDR2: SGHKS and YYEKEE (reference sequence). The CDR3 DNA reads TGTGCCAGCAGCTGGACAGCAAGCTCCTACAATGAGCAGTTCTTC. This encodes CASSWTASSYNEQFF.

This clonotype has a count of ten or more. The genes are TRBV6-6 and TRBJ2-2; no definite D call. Germline loops: CDR1 MNHNY, CDR2 SVGAGI (reference sequence). V lost 6 bases to trimming and J lost 7 bases, with 15 bases between them. The CDR3 runs 14 residues. The CDR3 coding sequence is TGTGCCAGCAGCTCCGAGTTGTCGGGCGGGGAGCTGTTTTTT. Its protein product is CASSSELSGGELFF.

This clonotype has a count of ten or more. The rearrangement links TRBV7-2 to TRBJ1-5; D gene unclear. The CDR3 is 13 residues long. Trimming pared 2 bases from V and 0 bases from J, leaving 2 bases between. Per the germline V gene, CDR1 is SGHTA and CDR2 is FQGNSA. The CDR3 is CASSLSSNQPQHF. CDR3 DNA sequence: TGTGCCAGCAGCTTAAGTAGCAATCAGCCCCAGCATTTT.

V is TRBV18 and J is TRBJ1-5; D uncertain. The CDR3 has 15 amino acids. Germline CDR1 and CDR2: KGHSH and LQKENI. Trimming left V 6 bases short and J 0 bases short, with 12 bases between. In DNA form, the CDR3 reads TGTGCCAGCTCTTCCGAAATGTATAGCAATCAGCCCCAGCATTTT. Residues: CASSSEMYSNQPQHF.

The table lists this clonotype with many counts. The CDR3 sequence: CASSVGGYGYTF. CDR3 bases: TGTGCCAGCAGCGTCGGGGGCTATGGCTACACCTTC. The chain is built from TRBV7-2 and TRBJ1-2; the D gene is possibly TRBD1 (5 bases). The CDR3 has 12 amino acids. Germline CDR1 and CDR2: SGHTA and FQGNSA. With 5 bases removed from V and 4 bases from J, the gap between germline ends came to 8 bases. Combining the CDR3 with reference TRBV7-2 and TRBJ1-2 gives the whole variable domain GAGVSQSPSNKVTEKGKDVELRCDPISGHTALYWYRQSLGQGLEFLIYFQGNSAPDKSGLPSDRFSAERTGGSVSTLTIQRTQQEDSAVYLCASSVGGYGYTFGSGTRLTVV.

In its sample, this clonotype was seen many times. The gene calls are TRBV27 and TRBJ1-4; D unclear. The germline gives CDR1 MNHEY, CDR2 SMNVEV (reference sequence). Trimming stripped 0 bases from V and 4 bases from J, with 9 bases between. This CDR3 region has 15 residues. CDR3 DNA: TGTGCCAGCAGTTTATCAGGTCAGGATAATGAAAAACTGTTTTTT. Encoded protein: CASSLSGQDNEKLFF.

Ten or more counts support this clonotype. The V gene is TRBV7-9, the J gene TRBJ1-1; no firm D call. The CDR3 totals 15 residues. Germline lookup yields CDR1 SEHNR and CDR2 FQNEAQ (reference sequence). Trimming took off 2 bases at V and 7 bases at J, with 17 bases between the two ends. In DNA, the CDR3 is TGTGCCAGCAGCTTATCTGACAACCCGAGAGGTGAAGCTTTCTTT. As protein: CASSLSDNPRGEAFF.